The sequence of this TCR beta chain was determined in a study of metastatic and nonmetastatic thyroid tumors. Trimming cost V 0 bases and J 12 bases; bases outside gene matches: 9. The CDR3 length is 17 residues. Germline V gives CDR1 SGHVS, CDR2 FQNEAQ. Using MiXCR, TCRdb re-called clones from the PCR reads. The repertoire holds around 26,000 clones, with over 10% as singletons. Every patient underwent thyroid surgery untreated. There are many counts of this clone. The TCR sequence derives from a female donor with papillary thyroid cancer or a benign thyroid nodule (not recorded which). Some clones in this sample may be carry-over from other donors' samples. Sequencing input: blood. This sequence joins TRBV7-8 and TRBJ1-6, with TRBD1 identical over 12 bases. CDR3 DNA sequence: TGTGCCAGCAGCTTAGCGGGACAGGGGGCGGCGGGAGTACCCCTCCACTTT. Translated: CASSLAGQGAAGVPLHF. The full variable domain, completed using reference TRBV7-8 and TRBJ1-6, is GAGVSQSPRYKVAKRGQDVALRCDPISGHVSLFWYQQALGQGPEFLTYFQNEAQLDKSGLPSDRFFAERPEGSVSTLKIQRTQQEDSAVYLCASSLAGQGAAGVPLHFGNGTRLTVT.